One sample yielded the 5 T cell receptor beta chains listed below, sequenced in a study of B cell selection in AIRE deficiency. Clones were sequenced by immunoSEQ multiplex PCR, and TCRdb holds only the in-frame ones, with some missing. The sample records about 24,000 clones, approximately 96% being singletons. CD4+CD127+ cells were sorted as the conventional CD4 T cells. Sequenced: CD4+CD127+ conventional T cells sorted from PBMCs. Source of these receptors: a human donor in good health.

This sequence joins TRBV6-5 and TRBJ1-1; 8 bases agree with TRBD1. After removal of 6 bases from V and 1 base from J, the junction contained 4 bases not matched to a gene. The CDR3 covers 14 residues. Germline V lookup: CDR1 MNHEY, CDR2 SVGAGI. CDR3 sequence: CASSRQGSNTEAFF. As DNA, the CDR3 is TGTGCCAGCAGCCGACAGGGGTCGAACACTGAAGCTTTCTTT.

The chain recombines TRBV19 with TRBJ1-5, with 9 bases identical to TRBD1. From germline, CDR1 is LNHDA and CDR2 SQIVND (reference sequence). V lost 9 bases to trimming and J lost 6 bases; unmatched junction nucleotides: 6. This CDR3 is 13 amino acids long. As DNA, the CDR3 is TGTGCCAGCTTGGGACAGGGTGGTCAGCCCCAGCATTTT. It translates to CASLGQGGQPQHF.

This chain uses TRBV6-6 with TRBJ2-1, with 7 bases aligning to TRBD2. Trimming cost V 7 bases and J 0 bases; bases outside gene matches: 6. The CDR3 loop spans 15 amino acids. Germline-derived CDR1 and CDR2 are MNHNY and SVGAGI (reference sequence). In DNA, the CDR3 is TGTGCCAGCACCAGGGAGGGGAGCTCCTACAATGAGCAGTTCTTC. It specifies CASTREGSSYNEQFF.

As concerns this clone: At one end the junction does not follow the germline gene, possibly because of a read error. The rearrangement links TRBV6-6 to TRBJ1-3, with D unclear. Germline V gene lookup returns CDR1 MNHNY and CDR2 SVGAGI (reference sequence). This CDR3 spans 12 amino acids. In DNA form, the CDR3 reads TGTGCCAGCAGTTACTCTGGGAACACCATATATTTT. Its protein product is CASSYSGNTIYF.

The rearrangement links TRBV25-1 to TRBJ1-5; the D is unclear. Germline values: CDR1 MGHDK, CDR2 SYGVNS. V was clipped by 6 bases and J by 2 bases, with 8 bases between them. This CDR3 region has 13 residues. CDR3 in DNA: TGTGCCAGCAGCCTACAAGGCAATCAGCCCCAGCATTTT. It is translated as CASSLQGNQPQHF.